A single sample is the source of the 16 T cell receptor beta chains below, sequenced in a study of sequential checkpoint blockade in melanoma. Only in-frame clones appear in the TCRdb table, and some are missing; sequencing was by immunoSEQ multiplex PCR. Seen here are about 9,000 clones, 25% to 30% observed once, and the top ten hold more than 20%. Specified treatment: randomized to nivolumab then ipilimumab (arm A) or the reverse (arm B). Material: tumor tissue (inferred from file names), obtained from a patient given nivolumab and ipilimumab in sequence. All receptors come from a human donor with melanoma.

V usage is TRBV9 and J usage is TRBJ1-4, with 11 bases lining up with TRBD1. Trimming cost V 4 bases and J 5 bases; bases outside gene matches: 7. Germline CDR1 is SGDLS and CDR2 is YYNGEE. CDR3 size: 16 residues. In DNA, the CDR3 is TGTGCCAGCAGCCCCCGGGGGGACAGGGGGAATGAAAAACTGTTTTTT. This encodes CASSPRGDRGNEKLFF.

This sequence joins TRBV10-2 and TRBJ2-5; D assignment may be TRBD1 or TRBD2 (5 bases each). Trimming took 8 bases from V and 7 from J, leaving 17 bases between them. This CDR3 contains 13 residues. The germline gives CDR1 WSHSY, CDR2 SAAADI. The CDR3 DNA reads as TGCGCCAGCTCTACGGGGCAGCAAACGACCCAGTACTTC. This sequence encodes CASSTGQQTTQYF.

The chain joins TRBV19 to TRBJ1-1, with TRBD1 as a possible D gene (5 bases). This CDR3 has 16 amino acids. Per germline, CDR1 LNHDA and CDR2 SQIVND (reference sequence). V was shortened by 6 bases and J by 8 bases, with 25 bases between the two germline ends. The CDR3: CASRELGTVIGTEAFF. The CDR3 nucleotides are TGTGCCAGTAGAGAACTGGGGACGGTTATCGGGACGGAAGCTTTCTTT.

By frequency in the sample, this clone is medium-sized. The chain recombines TRBV1 with TRBJ2-1; the table names TRBD2, a call not compared with the DNA. TRBV1 is recorded as a pseudogene. There are 18 residues in the CDR3. CDR3 sequence: CTSSPRWGLADSYNEQFF. CDR3 bases: TGCACCAGCAGCCCTAGATGGGGACTAGCAGACTCCTACAATGAGCAGTTCTTC.

This clone has only a few counts. The chain links TRBV6-8 to TRBJ1-4; D is undetermined. The germline CDR1 and CDR2 sequences are MNHGY and SAAAGT. Trimming took 0 bases from V and 1 from J, leaving 9 bases between them. The CDR3 has 16 residues. The CDR3 loop reads CASSYSGVLTNEKLFF. CDR3 DNA: TGTGCCAGCAGTTACTCGGGAGTTCTAACTAATGAAAAACTGTTTTTT.

The V call is TRBV4-1, the J call TRBJ2-1; 9 nucleotides align to TRBD2. Looked up from germline, CDR1 is MGHRA and CDR2 is YSYEKL. The CDR3 runs to 18 residues. The ends lost 1 base at V and 7 bases at J; junction bases unmatched: 14. This CDR3 reads CASSQVGSMRGGRNEQFF. The CDR3 coding sequence is TGCGCCAGCAGCCAAGTTGGGAGCATGCGGGGGGGTCGAAATGAGCAGTTCTTC.

V and J are TRBV6-8 and TRBJ1-5, with D hard to call. There are 14 residues in the CDR3. Per germline, CDR1 MNHGY and CDR2 SAAAGT. V lost 0 bases and J 5 bases, leaving 8 bases between the germline ends. In DNA form, the CDR3 reads TGTGCCAGCAGTTACTCGGGGAAGGATCAGCCCCAGCATTTT. Translation gives CASSYSGKDQPQHF.

This clone counts as medium-sized. The chain links TRBV6-8 to TRBJ1-1; TRBD1 aligns across 9 bases. CDR1 and CDR2 from the germline V gene are MNHGY and SAAAGT. CDR3 length equals 14 residues. Trimming cost V 7 bases and J 1 base; bases outside gene matches: 4. The CDR3 sequence: CASTGTGWNTEAFF. Written as DNA, the CDR3 is TGTGCCAGCACCGGGACAGGGTGGAACACTGAAGCTTTCTTT.

In this sample, this clone turned up a few times. The chain has TRBV7-8 and TRBJ2-2, with D possibly being TRBD1 (5 bases). The CDR3 spans 13 residues. CDR1 and CDR2 from the germline V gene are SGHVS and FQNEAQ. V lost 5 bases and J 4 bases, leaving 8 bases between the germline ends. In DNA, the CDR3 is TGTGCCAGCAGCGCCAGGGCCACCGGGGAGCTGTTTTTT. Translated, it gives CASSARATGELFF. Using reference TRBV7-8 and TRBJ2-2 for the parts outside the CDR3, the full variable domain is GAGVSQSPRYKVAKRGQDVALRCDPISGHVSLFWYQQALGQGPEFLTYFQNEAQLDKSGLPSDRFFAERPEGSVSTLKIQRTQQEDSAVYLCASSARATGELFFGEGSRLTVL.

This clone was picked up one time. The rearrangement joins TRBV19 to TRBJ1-6; D may be TRBD1 (5 bases). The germline V and J ends were trimmed by 8 bases and 3 bases, with 8 bases remaining between them. The V gene's germline CDR1 is LNHDA and CDR2 SQIVND (reference sequence). The CDR3 length is 13 residues. This chain's CDR3 is CASQQDYNSPLHF. CDR3 sequence (DNA): TGTGCCAGTCAACAGGACTATAATTCACCCCTCCACTTT.

The chain employs TRBV28 and TRBJ2-3, with D possibly being TRBD1 (5 bases). Trimming removed 8 bases at V and 4 bases at J, with 16 bases between. The CDR3 extends over 14 amino acids. Looked up from germline, CDR1 is MDHEN and CDR2 is SYDVKM. CDR3 nucleotide sequence: TGTGCCAGCGTGATCAGGGTAGGATCAGATACGCAGTATTTT. This codes for CASVIRVGSDTQYF.

This clone was picked up a small number of times. The chain couples TRBV11-3 to TRBJ2-1, with D maybe TRBD2 (6 bases). The V end was cut by 0 bases, the J end by 0 bases, with 12 bases between. Germline V lookup: CDR1 SGHNT, CDR2 YENEEA. The length of the CDR3 is 17 residues. The CDR3 is CASSLDPRGYSYNEQFF. The CDR3 DNA sequence: TGTGCCAGCAGCTTAGATCCTCGGGGGTACTCCTACAATGAGCAGTTCTTC.

The chain employs TRBV6-8 and TRBJ1-6; no definite D call. V gave up 5 bases and J gave up 0 bases, with 8 bases separating them. Germline V gene data show CDR1 as MNHGY and CDR2 as SAAAGT. This CDR3 has 15 residues. DNA for the CDR3: TGTGCCAGCAGTGTCGAGAGCTCCTATAATTCACCCCTCCACTTT. Translating it yields CASSVESSYNSPLHF.

The chain couples TRBV19 to TRBJ1-1; tentatively, D is TRBD1 (6 bases). The CDR3 consists of 13 residues. Trimming left V 7 bases short and J 5 bases short, with 14 bases between. From germline, CDR1 is LNHDA and CDR2 SQIVND (reference sequence). The chain's CDR3 is CASTRAGVTEAFF. The CDR3 nucleotides are TGTGCCAGTACCCGGGCAGGGGTAACTGAAGCTTTCTTT.

The CDR3 DNA is TGTGCCACCAGCAGGACCCGGGGAGGGACTCTATCCCCACTCTATGGCTACACCTTC. This sequence encodes CATSRTRGGTLSPLYGYTF. The chain has TRBV15 and TRBJ1-2, with D possibly matching TRBD1 (5 bases). Per germline, CDR1 LNHNV and CDR2 YYDKDF (reference sequence). Trimming left V 3 bases short and J 4 bases short, with 27 bases between. The CDR3 is made up of 19 amino acids.

The chain recombines TRBV19 with TRBJ2-5, with TRBD1 matching over 7 bases. V lost 7 bases to trimming and J lost 0 bases; unmatched junction nucleotides: 5. The length of the CDR3 is 14 residues. Looked up from germline, CDR1 is LNHDA and CDR2 is SQIVND (reference sequence). As DNA, the CDR3 is TGTGCCAGTATGGTCAGGGGGAACCAAGAGACCCAGTACTTC. Its translation: CASMVRGNQETQYF.